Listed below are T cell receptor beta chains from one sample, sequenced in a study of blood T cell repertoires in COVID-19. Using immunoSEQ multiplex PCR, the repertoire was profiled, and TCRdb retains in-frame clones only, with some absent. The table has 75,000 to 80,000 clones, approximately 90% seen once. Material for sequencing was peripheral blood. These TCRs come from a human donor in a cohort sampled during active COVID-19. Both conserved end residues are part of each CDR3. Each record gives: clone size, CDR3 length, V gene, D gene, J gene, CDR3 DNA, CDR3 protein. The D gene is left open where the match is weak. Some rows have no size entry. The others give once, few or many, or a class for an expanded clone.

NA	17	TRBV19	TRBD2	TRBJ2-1	TGTGCCAGTAGTAAAGGACTAGCGGGGACCTCTGTAAATGAGCAGTTCTTC	CASSKGLAGTSVNEQFF
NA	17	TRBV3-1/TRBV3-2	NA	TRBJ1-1	TGTGCCAGCAGCCCCGGACAGATATGGGACGAGAACACTGAAGCTTTCTTT	CASSPGQIWDENTEAFF
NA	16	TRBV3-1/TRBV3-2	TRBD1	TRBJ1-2	TGTGCCAGCAGCCAACCCGGGACAGATTCTAACTATGGCTACACCTTC	CASSQPGTDSNYGYTF
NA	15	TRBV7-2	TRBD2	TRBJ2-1	TGTGCCAGCAGCTTGTTTACTAGCGGGAAGAATGAGCAGTTCTTC	CASSLFTSGKNEQFF
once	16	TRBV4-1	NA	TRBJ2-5	TGCGCCAGCAGCCAAGAACAGGTGGGGTTGAGCGAGACCCAGTACTTC	CASSQEQVGLSETQYF
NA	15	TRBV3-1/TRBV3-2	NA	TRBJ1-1	TGTGCCAGCAGCCAAGATGGCAGGGCAAACACTGAAGCTTTCTTT	CASSQDGRANTEAFF
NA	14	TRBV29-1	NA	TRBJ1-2	TGCAGCGTTGATGGGCTCGGGGGAGGGTATGGCTACACCTTC	CSVDGLGGGYGYTF
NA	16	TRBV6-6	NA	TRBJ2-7	TGTGCCAGCAGTTACTCGGAGTCTATTCTGAACTACGAGCAGTACTTC	CASSYSESILNYEQYF
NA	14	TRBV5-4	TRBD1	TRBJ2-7	TGTGCCAGCAGCGGTACAGGGGGAGGTTACGAGCAGTACTTC	CASSGTGGGYEQYF
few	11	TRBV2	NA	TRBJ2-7	TGTGCCAGCGGCCGTGGCTACGAGCAGTACTTC	CASGRGYEQYF
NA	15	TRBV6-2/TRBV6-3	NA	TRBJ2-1	TGTGCCAGCAGTGATACAGGGAGCTCCTACAATGAGCAGTTCTTC	CASSDTGSSYNEQFF
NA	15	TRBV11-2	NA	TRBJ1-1	TGTGCCAGCAGCTTTTGGACAGAGTCCAACACTGAAGCTTTCTTT	CASSFWTESNTEAFF
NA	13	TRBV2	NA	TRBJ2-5	TGTGCCAGCAGTAGGGCAGGGGTCGAGACCCAGTACTTC	CASSRAGVETQYF
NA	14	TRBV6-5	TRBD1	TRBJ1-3	TGTGCCAGCACCCCGGGACAGGCCGCTCACACCATATATTTT	CASTPGQAAHTIYF
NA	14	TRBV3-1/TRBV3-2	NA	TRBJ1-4	TGTGCCAGCAGCCAAGGGGGGAGGGGTGAAAAACTGTTTTTT	CASSQGGRGEKLFF
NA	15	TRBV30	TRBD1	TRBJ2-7	TGTGCCTGGACCCTCCACGCAGGGGGCCAGAACGAGCAGTACTTC	CAWTLHAGGQNEQYF
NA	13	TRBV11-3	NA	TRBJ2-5	TGTGCCAGCAGCCTGACTAGGGAAGAGACCCAGTACTTC	CASSLTREETQYF
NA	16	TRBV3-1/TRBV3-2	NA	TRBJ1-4	TGTGCCAGCAGCCCAAAGCAGGGGCTCCCTAATGAAAAACTGTTTTTT	CASSPKQGLPNEKLFF
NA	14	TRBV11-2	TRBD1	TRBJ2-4	TGTGCCAGCAGCTCAAGGACAGGGGTTAACATTCAGTACTTC	CASSSRTGVNIQYF
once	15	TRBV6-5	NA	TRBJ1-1	TGTGCCAGCAGTTACGGGTGGGCCACGAACACTGAAGCTTTCTTT	CASSYGWATNTEAFF
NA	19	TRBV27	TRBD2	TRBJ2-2	TGTGCCAGCAGTTTCCTCGGGACTACCCACCCTATGAACACCGGGGAGCTGTTTTTT	CASSFLGTTHPMNTGELFF
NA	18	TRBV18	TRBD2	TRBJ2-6	TGTGCCAGCTCACCATCCGCTAGCGGGGGGGCTGGGGCCAACGTCCTGACTTTC	CASSPSASGGAGANVLTF
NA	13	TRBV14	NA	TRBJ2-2	TGTGCCAGCAGCCCGCGGGGAGCCGGGGAGCTGTTTTTT	CASSPRGAGELFF
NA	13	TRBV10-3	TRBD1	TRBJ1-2	TGTGCCACCAGTGGGGACAGGGGATATGGCTACACCTTC	CATSGDRGYGYTF
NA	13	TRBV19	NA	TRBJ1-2	TGTGCCAGTAGTAACCCAGGGAACTATGGCTACACCTTC	CASSNPGNYGYTF
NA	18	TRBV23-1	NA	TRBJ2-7	TGCGCCAGCAGTCAGCAGTATTCCCCTCACAGGTGGGAATACGAGCAGTACTTC	CASSQQYSPHRWEYEQYF
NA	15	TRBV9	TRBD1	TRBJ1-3	TGTGCCAGCAGCGTGACAGGGGGCGACGGAAACACCATATATTTT	CASSVTGGDGNTIYF
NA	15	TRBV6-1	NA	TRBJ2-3	TGTGCCAGCAGTGATACAGGGTACCCCACAGATACGCAGTATTTT	CASSDTGYPTDTQYF
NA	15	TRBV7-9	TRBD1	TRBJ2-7	TGTGCCAGCAGCTTGACAGGGGACCTTAGGTACGAGCAGTACTTC	CASSLTGDLRYEQYF
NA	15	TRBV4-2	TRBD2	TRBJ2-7	TGTGCCAGCAGCCAAGAGGTACTAGCGTACTACGAGCAGTACTTC	CASSQEVLAYYEQYF
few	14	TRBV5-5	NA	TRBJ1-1	TGTGCCAGCAGCTTGGGCTGGAGTAACACTGAAGCTTTCTTT	CASSLGWSNTEAFF
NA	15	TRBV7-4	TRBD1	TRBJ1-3	TGTGCCAGCAGCTTAGGAGGGGGCTTTGGAAACACCATATATTTT	CASSLGGGFGNTIYF
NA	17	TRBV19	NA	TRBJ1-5	TGTGCCAGTAGTATAAGAAGTGAGGGACAAGTGTTTCAGCCCCAGCATTTT	CASSIRSEGQVFQPQHF
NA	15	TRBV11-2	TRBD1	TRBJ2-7	TGTGCCAGCAGCTTAGACCGGGACAGTGTCTACGAGCAGTACTTC	CASSLDRDSVYEQYF
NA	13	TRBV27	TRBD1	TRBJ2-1	TGTGCCAGCAGGGGACAGGGGCCGAATGAGCAGTTCTTC	CASRGQGPNEQFF